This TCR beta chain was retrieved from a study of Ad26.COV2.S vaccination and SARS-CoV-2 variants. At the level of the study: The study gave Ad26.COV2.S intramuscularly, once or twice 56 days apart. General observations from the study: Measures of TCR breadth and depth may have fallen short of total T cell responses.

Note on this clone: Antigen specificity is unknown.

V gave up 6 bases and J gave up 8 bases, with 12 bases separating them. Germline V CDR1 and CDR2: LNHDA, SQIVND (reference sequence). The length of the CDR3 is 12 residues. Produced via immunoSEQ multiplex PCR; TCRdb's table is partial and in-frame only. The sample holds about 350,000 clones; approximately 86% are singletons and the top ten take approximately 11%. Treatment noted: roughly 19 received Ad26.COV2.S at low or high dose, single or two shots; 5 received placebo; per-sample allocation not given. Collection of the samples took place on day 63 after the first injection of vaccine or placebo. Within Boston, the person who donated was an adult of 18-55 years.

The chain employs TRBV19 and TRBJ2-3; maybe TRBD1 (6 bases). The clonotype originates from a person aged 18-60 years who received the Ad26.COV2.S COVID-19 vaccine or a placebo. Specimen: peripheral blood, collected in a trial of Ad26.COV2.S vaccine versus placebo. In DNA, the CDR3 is TGTGCCAGTAGCGGACAGTTTTTTACGCAGTATTTT. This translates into CASSGQFFTQYF.